This T cell receptor beta chain is from a study of human T cells and chemical hapten exposure (dated by TCRdb to the early 2020s). Background on the whole study: For sensitization, 2% DPC in acetone was applied to a roughly 2 cm by roughly 2 cm area of upper inner arm skin. The mostly female patient cohort included alopecia areata with under or over 50% scalp involvement, alopecia totalis and alopecia universalis. Blood for TCR sequencing was provided by twenty-nine alopecia patients at one to four time points (pre-sensitization, 2, 6 and 24 weeks). Patients additionally received weekly therapeutic DPC doses to the scalp throughout the approximately 25-week study period. Patch testing on the upper back used Finn chambers containing 0.01% DPC, with scoring done after 6 days according to International Contact Dermatitis Research Group standards. Patient blood was sampled pre-sensitization (week 0) and at 2, 6 and about 24 weeks after DPC sensitization. The libraries were sequenced as a pool, and the TCR yield per sample differed mostly because of small variations in library volumes within the pool. In alopecia patients, the study followed how the peripheral blood TCR repertoire changed in vivo over primary and secondary sensitization to diphenylcyclopropenone (DPC), a hapten.

Here is what the overall study found, with its caveats: Compared with pre-sensitization or healthy control sets, expanded TCRs formed significantly more large CDR3 similarity clusters, which is consistent with antigen-driven responses. Patch test score was positively correlated with the number of PT1 expanded TCRs, with significance at thresholds 8, 16 and 32 but not at 4. After repeated subsampling, the strength of the expansion versus patch-test correlation and the threshold at which it became significant changed. DPC sensitization did not change how many TCRs were above 1 in 1000 frequency, and no evidence was found of alterations in global repertoire structure. All patients had alopecia, a presumed autoimmune disease, so their immune response might differ from that of healthy individuals.

The library was produced with RACE. TCRdb names NextSeq 500 as the instrument used. Library preparation attached unique molecular identifiers to individual cDNA molecules for quantitative, reproducible TCR counting. Each blood RNA sample was used to sequence both TCR alpha and TCR beta chains. Concerning the study's data processing: The median number of TCRs per sample was around 96,000, ranging from roughly 23,224 to 690,600. V, J and CDR3 annotation of the TCR reads was carried out using the Decombinator software suite. Every sample was subsampled to the same number of TCRs (28,000) for the PS versus PT1 abundance plots. Expanded TCRs were defined as absent before sensitization and observed at least eight times at the 2-week time point. TCRdb reprocessing: public reads trimmed at Q25 with fastp, clones called with MiXCR, in-frame beta chains kept. Rows are combined by CDR3 protein, so each entry shows the most common genes and DNA. The V and J calls were not made by the authors but by TCRdb's processing. In all, the sample holds about 120,000 distinct CDR3 sequences, and around 11% of those were seen once. Together, the top ten hold roughly 2.3% of the sample.

This clonotype was seen repeatedly, ten times or more. The antigen this receptor binds is unknown. The record has no base qualities; no much larger clone is one base away. Trimming removed 7 bases from V and 10 bases from J, leaving 20 bases between the germline ends. CDR1 and CDR2, per the germline V gene, are MNHNS and SASEGT. The CDR3 runs 15 residues from the cysteine to the phenylalanine. Kept here is only the CDR3 DNA, which spans 45 bases and is read in frame from base 1. The time point label here, explained by the study, means: patch test 3, about 24 weeks after DPC sensitization. The treatment or condition label, as the study defines it: therapeutic diphenylcyclopropenone sensitization with weekly scalp DPC. At each patch-test visit, blood was drawn before the patch test was applied. To be eligible, patients had to be aged 18 to 70, diagnosed with alopecia and judged suitable for DPC therapy, while pregnant patients were excluded. Total RNA was extracted from unfractionated whole blood that had been collected in Tempus Blood RNA tubes.

The TCR was taken from a woman aged 50 to 60 with alopecia areata. Some clones in this sample may be carry-over from other donors' samples. The sample in question was whole blood, obtained in connection with sensitization to the hapten diphenylcyclopropenone (DPC). Recombination linked TRBV6-1 to TRBJ1-6; no D gene can be assigned with confidence. The CDR3 region: CASIRTGEVGSPLHF. The nucleotides read TGTGCCAGCATCCGAACCGGGGAGGTGGGCTCACCCCTCCACTTT.